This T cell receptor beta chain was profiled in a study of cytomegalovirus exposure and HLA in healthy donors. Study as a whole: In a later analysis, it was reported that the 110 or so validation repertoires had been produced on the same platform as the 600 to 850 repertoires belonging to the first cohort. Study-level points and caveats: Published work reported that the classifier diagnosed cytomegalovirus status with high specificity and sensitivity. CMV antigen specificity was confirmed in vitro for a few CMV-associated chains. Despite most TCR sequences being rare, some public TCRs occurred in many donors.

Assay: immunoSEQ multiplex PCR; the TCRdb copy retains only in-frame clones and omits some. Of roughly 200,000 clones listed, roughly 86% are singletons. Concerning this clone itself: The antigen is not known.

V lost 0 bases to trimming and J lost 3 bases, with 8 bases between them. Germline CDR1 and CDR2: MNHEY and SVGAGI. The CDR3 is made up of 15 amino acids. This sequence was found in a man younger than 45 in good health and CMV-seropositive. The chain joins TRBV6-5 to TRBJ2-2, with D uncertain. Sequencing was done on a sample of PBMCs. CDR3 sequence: CASSYSKGHTGELFF. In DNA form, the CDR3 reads TGTGCCAGCAGTTACTCGAAAGGCCACACCGGGGAGCTGTTTTTT.